This T cell receptor beta chain appears in the sequencing data of a study of blood T cells in healthy people across ages. Study as a whole: The template switching approach captured approximately one barcoded beta molecule for every two T cells. Regarding the study as a whole: Donors of long life had a larger count of naive CD4+ cells and greater diversity than aged donors. Naive T cell percentage strongly correlated with TCR beta diversity.

Details on this clonotype: Its antigen is unidentified.

A second 7 to 11 cycle PCR used barcoded and J-beta primers. Researchers report that each sample yielded at least 2.5 million CDR3-containing paired-end reads. MiXCR, applied by TCRdb to the 5' RACE reads, yields one record per CDR3 protein. The data hold about 620,000 distinct CDR3 sequences, with more than 45% observed a single time. The CDR3 runs 15 residues. Germline loops: CDR1 SGDLS, CDR2 YYNGEE. The V end was cut by 2 bases, the J end by 1 base, with 9 bases between. The gene calls are TRBV9 and TRBJ2-2, with a tentative D call TRBD2 (6 bases). The sample consisted of blood. This TCR came from an elderly woman in good health. DNA for the CDR3: TGTGCCAGCAGCGTTTTAGCGGAGAACACCGGGGAGCTGTTTTTT. Amino acid sequence: CASSVLAENTGELFF.